This T cell receptor beta chain was captured in a study of T cells after yellow fever vaccination. Study-wide results and caveats: FACS-sorted repertoires might harbor abundant contaminating clonotypes from the bulk population. Most clones from primary vaccination resurfaced after the booster (approximately 95% CD4, around 91% CD8).

CDR1 is SQVTM and CDR2 is ANQGSEA in the germline V gene. The CDR3 runs 15 residues. Trimming at V came to 4 bases and at J to 3 bases, leaving 7 bases not matched to a gene. UMIs were added to TCR cDNA along with a universal primer site when it was made by 5'RACE template switching. TCRdb used MiXCR to reprocess the 5' RACE reads, holding one entry per CDR3 protein. Among about 320,000 distinct CDR3 sequences listed, around 4.4% were seen once. This clonotype has just a few counts. Its antigen is currently unknown. The source is a man younger than 30 who received the YFV17D yellow fever vaccine. The chain carries TRBV29-1 and TRBJ2-1; 9 bases fit TRBD2. The sample consisted of PBMCs, taken 15 days after the yellow fever booster vaccination. The CDR3 loop reads CSVAGTSGHYNEQFF. The CDR3 nucleotides are TGCAGCGTTGCCGGAACTAGCGGGCACTACAATGAGCAGTTCTTC.